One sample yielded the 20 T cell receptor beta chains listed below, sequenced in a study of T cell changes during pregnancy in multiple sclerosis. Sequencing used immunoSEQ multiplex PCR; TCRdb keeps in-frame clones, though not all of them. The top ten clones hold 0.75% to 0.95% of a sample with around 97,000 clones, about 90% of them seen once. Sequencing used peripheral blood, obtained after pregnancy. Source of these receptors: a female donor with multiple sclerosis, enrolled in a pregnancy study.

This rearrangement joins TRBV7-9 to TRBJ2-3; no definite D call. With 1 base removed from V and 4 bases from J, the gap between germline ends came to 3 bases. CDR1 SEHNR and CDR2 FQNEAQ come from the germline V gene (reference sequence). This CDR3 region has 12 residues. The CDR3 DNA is TGTGCCAGCAGCTTAGGAGCAGATACGCAGTATTTT. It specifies CASSLGADTQYF.

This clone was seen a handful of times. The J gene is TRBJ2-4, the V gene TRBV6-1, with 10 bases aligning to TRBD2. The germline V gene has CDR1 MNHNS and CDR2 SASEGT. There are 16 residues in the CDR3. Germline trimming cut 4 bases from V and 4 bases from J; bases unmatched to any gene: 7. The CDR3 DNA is TGTGCCAGCAGTGCGGCCAAACTAGCGGGGAAAAACATTCAGTACTTC. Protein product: CASSAAKLAGKNIQYF.

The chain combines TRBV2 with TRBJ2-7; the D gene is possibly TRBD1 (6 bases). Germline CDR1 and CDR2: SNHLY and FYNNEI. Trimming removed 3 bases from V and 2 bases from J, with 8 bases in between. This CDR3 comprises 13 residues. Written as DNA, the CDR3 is TGTGCCAGCAGTGAGGACAGTCCCTACGAGCAGTACTTC. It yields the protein CASSEDSPYEQYF.

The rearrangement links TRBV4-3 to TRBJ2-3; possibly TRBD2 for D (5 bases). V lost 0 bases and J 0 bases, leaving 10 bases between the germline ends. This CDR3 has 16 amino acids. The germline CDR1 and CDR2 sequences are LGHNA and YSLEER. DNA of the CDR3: TGCGCCAGCAGCCAAGATGAGGGATGGAGCACAGATACGCAGTATTTT. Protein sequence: CASSQDEGWSTDTQYF.

This CDR3 reads CASLQQGFTEAFF. Written as DNA, the CDR3 is TGTGCCAGCCTCCAACAGGGGTTCACTGAAGCTTTCTTT. The V and J genes are TRBV2 and TRBJ1-1, with 7 bases that match TRBD1. The CDR3 extends over 13 amino acids. Looked up from germline, CDR1 is SNHLY and CDR2 is FYNNEI. V was clipped by 8 bases and J by 4 bases; unmatched bases: 7.

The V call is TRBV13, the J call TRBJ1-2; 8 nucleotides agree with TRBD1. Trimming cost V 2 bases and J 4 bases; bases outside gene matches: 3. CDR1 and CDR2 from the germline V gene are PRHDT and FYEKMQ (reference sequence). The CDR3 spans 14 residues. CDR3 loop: CASSLTGTGYGYTF. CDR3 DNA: TGTGCCAGCAGCTTAACCGGGACAGGCTATGGCTACACCTTC.

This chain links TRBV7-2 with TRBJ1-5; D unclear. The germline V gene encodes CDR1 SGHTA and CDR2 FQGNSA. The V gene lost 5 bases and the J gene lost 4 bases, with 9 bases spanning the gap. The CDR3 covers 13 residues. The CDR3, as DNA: TGTGCCAGCAGCCTCATCAGTAATCAGCCCCAGCATTTT. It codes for CASSLISNQPQHF.

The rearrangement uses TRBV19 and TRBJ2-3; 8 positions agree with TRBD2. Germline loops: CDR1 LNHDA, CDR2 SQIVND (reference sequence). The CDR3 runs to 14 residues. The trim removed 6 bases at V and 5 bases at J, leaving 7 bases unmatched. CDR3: CASSRLARRDTQYF. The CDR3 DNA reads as TGTGCCAGTAGCAGACTAGCGCGTCGAGATACGCAGTATTTT.

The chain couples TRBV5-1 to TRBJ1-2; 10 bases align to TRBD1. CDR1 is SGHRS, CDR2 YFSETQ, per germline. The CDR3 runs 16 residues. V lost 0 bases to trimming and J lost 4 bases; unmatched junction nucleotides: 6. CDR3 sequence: CASSLAPGQGSYGYTF. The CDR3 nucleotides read TGCGCCAGCAGCTTGGCTCCGGGACAGGGGAGCTATGGCTACACCTTC.

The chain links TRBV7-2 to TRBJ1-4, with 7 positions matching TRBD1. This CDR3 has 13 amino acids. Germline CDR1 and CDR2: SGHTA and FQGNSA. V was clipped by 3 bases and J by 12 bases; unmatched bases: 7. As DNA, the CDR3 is TGTGCCAGCAGCTTCCGACAGGGCGGAGAACTGTTTTTT. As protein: CASSFRQGGELFF.

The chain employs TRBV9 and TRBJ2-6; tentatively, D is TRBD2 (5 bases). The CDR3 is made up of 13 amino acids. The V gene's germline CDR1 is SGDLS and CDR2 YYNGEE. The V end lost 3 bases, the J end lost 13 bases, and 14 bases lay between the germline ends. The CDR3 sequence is CASSAPSTNVLTF. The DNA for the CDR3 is TGTGCCAGCAGCGCTCCTTCGACTAATGTCCTGACTTTC. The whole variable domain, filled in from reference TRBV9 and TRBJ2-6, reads DSGVTQTPKHLITATGQRVTLRCSPRSGDLSVYWYQQSLDQGLQFLIQYYNGEERAKGNILERFSAQQFPDLHSELNLSSLELGDSALYFCASSAPSTNVLTFGAGSRLTVL.

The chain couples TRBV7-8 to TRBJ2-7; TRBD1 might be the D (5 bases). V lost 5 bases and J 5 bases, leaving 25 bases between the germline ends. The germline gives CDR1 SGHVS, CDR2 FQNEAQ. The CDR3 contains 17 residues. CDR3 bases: TGTGCCAGCAGCACTACATTCCGACAGCCCTTTATAAACGAGCAGTACTTC. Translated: CASSTTFRQPFINEQYF.

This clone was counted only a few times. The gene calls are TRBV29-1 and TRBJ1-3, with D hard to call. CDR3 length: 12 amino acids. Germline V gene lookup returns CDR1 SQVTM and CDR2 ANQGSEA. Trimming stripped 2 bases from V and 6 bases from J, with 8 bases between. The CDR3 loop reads CSVEPLLNTIYF. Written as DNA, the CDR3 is TGCAGCGTTGAACCCCTCCTAAACACCATATATTTT.

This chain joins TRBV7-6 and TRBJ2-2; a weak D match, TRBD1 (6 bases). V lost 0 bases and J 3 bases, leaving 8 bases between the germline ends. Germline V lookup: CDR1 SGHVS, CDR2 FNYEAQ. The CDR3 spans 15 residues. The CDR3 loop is CASSLATGYTGELFF. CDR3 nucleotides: TGTGCCAGCAGCTTAGCTACAGGGTACACCGGGGAGCTGTTTTTT.

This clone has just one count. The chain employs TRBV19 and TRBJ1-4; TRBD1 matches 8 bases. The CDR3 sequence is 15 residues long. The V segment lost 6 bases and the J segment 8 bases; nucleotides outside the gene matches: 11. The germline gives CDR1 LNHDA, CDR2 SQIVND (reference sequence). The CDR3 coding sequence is TGTGCCAGTAGCCCAGGGGGCGACAGGATCGAAAAACTGTTTTTT. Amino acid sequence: CASSPGGDRIEKLFF.

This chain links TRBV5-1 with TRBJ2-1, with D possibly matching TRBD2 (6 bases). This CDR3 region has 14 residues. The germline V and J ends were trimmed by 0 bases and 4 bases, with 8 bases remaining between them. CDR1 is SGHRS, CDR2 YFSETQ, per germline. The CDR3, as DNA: TGCGCCAGCAGCTTGGTTGCGGGATACAATGAGCAGTTCTTC. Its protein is CASSLVAGYNEQFF.

CDR3 bases: TGTGCCAGCAGTTTATCGATGGGGGAGGCGGACACCGGGGAGCTGTTTTTT. Amino acids: CASSLSMGEADTGELFF. J is TRBJ2-2 and V is TRBV27; a weak D match, TRBD2 (6 bases). Looked up from germline, CDR1 is MNHEY and CDR2 is SMNVEV (reference sequence). The ends were cut back, 0 bases at V and 3 bases at J, with 14 bases in the middle. The CDR3 extends over 17 amino acids.

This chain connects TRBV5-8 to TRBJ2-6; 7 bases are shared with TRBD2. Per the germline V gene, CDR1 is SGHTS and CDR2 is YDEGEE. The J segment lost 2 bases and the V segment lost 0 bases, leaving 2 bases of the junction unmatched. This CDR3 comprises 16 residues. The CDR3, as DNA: TGTGCCAGCAGCTTGGTACGGGGGGCTGGGGCCAACGTCCTGACTTTC. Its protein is CASSLVRGAGANVLTF.

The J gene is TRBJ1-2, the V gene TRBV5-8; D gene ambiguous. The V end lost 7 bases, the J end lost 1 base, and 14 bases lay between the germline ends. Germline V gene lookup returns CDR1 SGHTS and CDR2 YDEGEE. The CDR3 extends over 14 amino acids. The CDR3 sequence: CASRQPRLNYGYTF. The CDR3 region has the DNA TGTGCCAGCCGCCAACCCAGGCTTAACTATGGCTACACCTTC.

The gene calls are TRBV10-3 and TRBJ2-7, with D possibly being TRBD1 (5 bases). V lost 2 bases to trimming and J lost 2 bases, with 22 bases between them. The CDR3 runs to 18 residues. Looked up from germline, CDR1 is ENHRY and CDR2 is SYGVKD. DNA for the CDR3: TGTGCCATCAGTGAGGGACATCTTCCGAGACGTGGGGCCTACGAGCAGTACTTC. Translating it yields CAISEGHLPRRGAYEQYF.